The 17 T cell receptor beta chains listed next were all sequenced from one sample in a study of cytomegalovirus exposure and HLA in healthy donors. PCR was performed using 60 Vbeta and 13 Jbeta primers. The table came from immunoSEQ multiplex PCR; TCRdb's copy has only in-frame clones and leaves some out. The sample has about 170,000 clones, around 80% seen once. Sequencing was carried out using PBMCs. All receptors come from a woman aged 45-65 years in good health and CMV-seronegative.

This clone was seen just once. This rearrangement joins TRBV27 to TRBJ1-5; 7 bases map to TRBD1. CDR3 size: 15 residues. V gave up 6 bases and J gave up 4 bases; unmatched junction bases: 9. Germline V gene sequence: CDR1 MNHEY, CDR2 SMNVEV (reference sequence). The CDR3 nucleotides are TGTGCCAGCAGCGCTGACAGGGCACCAAATCAGCCCCAGCATTTT. Translation: CASSADRAPNQPQHF.

This clone was recorded once. J is TRBJ2-1 and V is TRBV4-1; tentative D call: TRBD1 (6 bases). Deletions cut 0 bases from V and 0 bases from J, with 18 bases between. The germline gives CDR1 MGHRA, CDR2 YSYEKL. The CDR3 is 19 amino acids. CDR3: CASSQESSRGRSSYNEQFF. CDR3 nucleotide sequence: TGCGCCAGCAGCCAAGAGTCTAGCAGGGGCCGTAGCTCCTACAATGAGCAGTTCTTC.

This clone was recorded only once. The chain is built from TRBV7-2 and TRBJ1-2, with D uncertain. This CDR3 comprises 16 residues. Germline assignment: CDR1 SGHTA and CDR2 FQGNSA. The V end lost 0 bases, the J end lost 8 bases, and 19 bases lay between the germline ends. CDR3 coding DNA: TGTGCCAGCAGCTTAGCGGAGGGCGGGCTCCCCGGAGGCTACACCTTC. Translation: CASSLAEGGLPGGYTF.

Turning to this clone: The junction does not match germline at one end; this may be a read error. V and J are TRBV5-1 and TRBJ2-1; TRBD2 aligns across 11 bases. Germline CDR1 reads SGHRS; CDR2 reads YFSETQ. CDR3 length: 16 residues. CDR3 sequence (DNA): TGCGCCAGCAGCCTTACTAGCGGGAGCGAATACAGTGAGCAGTTCTTC. Amino acids: CASSLTSGSEYSEQFF.

The CDR3 here is CSAAEVGGNTEAFF. CDR3 coding DNA: TGCAGCGCCGCCGAAGTAGGGGGGAACACTGAAGCTTTCTTT. The chain has TRBV29-1 and TRBJ1-1; D possibly corresponds to TRBD1 (6 bases). Looked up from germline, CDR1 is SQVTM and CDR2 is ANQGSEA. CDR3 length: 14 residues. V was pared by 7 bases and J by 1 base, with 16 bases between.

The gene calls are TRBV5-4 and TRBJ1-1; D call uncertain. The CDR3 runs 14 residues. Germline-derived CDR1 and CDR2 are SGHNT and YYREEE (reference sequence). V lost 4 bases to trimming and J lost 1 base, with 11 bases between them. The CDR3 DNA reads as TGTGCCAGCAGCGTCAGGAGGGAGAACACTGAAGCTTTCTTT. Protein product: CASSVRRENTEAFF.

The chain employs TRBV15 and TRBJ2-2; 7 nucleotides line up with TRBD1. The junction had 5 bases not matched to a gene; V was cut back by 0 bases and J by 1 base. Germline CDR1 LNHNV, CDR2 YYDKDF (reference sequence). CDR3 length: 17 amino acids. CDR3 amino acids: CATSRELTGVNTGELFF. The CDR3 coding sequence is TGTGCCACCAGCAGAGAATTAACAGGGGTGAACACCGGGGAGCTGTTTTTT.

V and J are TRBV18 and TRBJ2-1; no clear D gene. The CDR3 loop spans 15 amino acids. Germline V gives CDR1 KGHSH, CDR2 LQKENI. V was shortened by 7 bases and J by 7 bases, with 20 bases between the two germline ends. CDR3 sequence: CASFTTLEVRNEQFF. The CDR3 DNA reads as TGTGCCAGCTTCACCACCCTCGAGGTTAGGAATGAGCAGTTCTTC. The variable domain in full, completed from reference TRBV18 and TRBJ2-1, reads NAGVMQNPRHLVRRRGQEARLRCSPMKGHSHVYWYRQLPEEGLKFMVYLQKENIIDESGMPKERFSAEFPKEGPSILRIQQVVRGDSAAYFCASFTTLEVRNEQFFGPGTRLTVL.

The genes are TRBV27 and TRBJ2-3, with 8 bases lining up with TRBD1. This CDR3 is 16 amino acids long. The germline CDR1 and CDR2 sequences are MNHEY and SMNVEV (reference sequence). With 2 bases clipped from V and 2 bases from J, the junction kept 6 bases outside the gene matches. CDR3 sequence: CASSLQGAVVTDTQYF. The DNA for the CDR3 is TGTGCCAGCAGTTTACAGGGGGCGGTGGTCACAGATACGCAGTATTTT.

Remarks on this clone: An end of the junction differs from the germline gene, which may be a read error. V is TRBV7-9 and J is TRBJ1-1, with a weak D call TRBD1 (5 bases). The CDR3 length is 17 residues. Germline loops: CDR1 SEHNR, CDR2 FQNEAQ (reference sequence). As DNA, the CDR3 is TGTTCCAGCAGCTTTCCCAGGTTGGGGGGTCCCAACACTGAAGCTTTCTTT. This codes for CSSSFPRLGGPNTEAFF.

The chain joins TRBV4-3 to TRBJ1-4; D not resolved. V was clipped by 0 bases and J by 2 bases, with 10 bases between them. This CDR3 is 16 amino acids long. Germline assignment: CDR1 LGHNA and CDR2 YSLEER. CDR3: CASSQDSDQTNEKLFF. The CDR3 DNA is TGCGCCAGCAGCCAAGATTCAGATCAGACTAATGAAAAACTGTTTTTT.

The gene calls are TRBV9 and TRBJ2-5, with 9 bases matching TRBD1. J gave up 5 bases and V 4 bases, and 12 bases lay outside the gene matches. Germline V gene data show CDR1 as SGDLS and CDR2 as YYNGEE. The CDR3 consists of 16 residues. CDR3: CASSPIGDRVRETQYF. In nucleotides, the CDR3 is TGTGCCAGCAGCCCCATTGGGGACAGGGTTCGGGAGACCCAGTACTTC.

As regards this clone: The same CDR3 can be traced to other DNA sequences in this sample. The gene calls are TRBV13 and TRBJ1-6; D is undetermined. CDR3 length: 14 residues. Trimming left V 3 bases short and J 4 bases short, with 7 bases between. The germline CDR1 and CDR2 sequences are PRHDT and FYEKMQ (reference sequence). CDR3 DNA: TGTGCCAGCAGCTTTTGGCAGTATAATTCACCCCTCCACTTT. Its protein is CASSFWQYNSPLHF.

V and J are TRBV4-2 and TRBJ1-5; 8 bases align to TRBD1. Germline CDR1 is LGHNA and CDR2 is YNFKEQ. V was clipped by 4 bases and J by 7 bases; unmatched bases: 6. This CDR3 is 14 amino acids long. The CDR3 here is CASSPTGENQPQHF. In DNA, the CDR3 is TGTGCCAGCAGCCCGACAGGGGAAAACCAGCCCCAGCATTTT.

The DNA of the CDR3 is TGTGCCAGCAGTTTTGTTAACGGTGGTTTGTCCACAGATACGCAGTATTTT. Its translation is CASSFVNGGLSTDTQYF. J is TRBJ2-3 and V is TRBV27; unclear D gene. V was shortened by 3 bases and J by 2 bases, with 18 bases between the two germline ends. Germline-derived CDR1 and CDR2 are MNHEY and SMNVEV (reference sequence). The CDR3 has 17 amino acids.

This clone is a singleton in its sample. The gene calls are TRBV12-5 and TRBJ2-3; no definite D call. V was cut by 3 bases and J by 6 bases, with 4 bases left in between. The CDR3 loop spans 11 amino acids. The germline gives CDR1 LGHNT, CDR2 FRNRAP. CDR3 residues: CASGFGDTQYF. The CDR3 DNA reads as TGTGCTAGTGGTTTTGGCGATACGCAGTATTTT.

The gene calls are TRBV5-1 and TRBJ1-2; D not certain. The ends were cut back, 0 bases at V and 0 bases at J, with 9 bases in the middle. Germline loops: CDR1 SGHRS, CDR2 YFSETQ. The CDR3 totals 15 residues. The CDR3 loop reads CASSLELGANYGYTF. The CDR3 nucleotides read TGCGCCAGCAGCTTGGAATTGGGAGCTAACTATGGCTACACCTTC.